This T cell receptor beta chain stems from a study of a mutant IDH1 vaccine in newly diagnosed glioma. Study summary: Patients in the study were vaccinated eight times, receiving shots in weeks 1, 3, 5, 7, 11, 15, 19 and 23. The initiation of vaccination occurred 4-6 weeks after radiotherapy alone, or with temozolomide cycles. Most patients had radiochemotherapy with temozolomide before enrollment; others had one alone.

This table comes from immunoSEQ multiplex PCR, and its TCRdb copy is limited to in-frame clones, with some not included. Altogether 35,000 to 40,000 clones are present, 84% being singletons, with the ten largest covering about 2.2%. Germline V gene sequence: CDR1 SGHTA, CDR2 FQGNSA. This CDR3 comprises 18 residues. The V and J ends lost 6 bases and 0 bases, in that order; junction bases with no gene match: 7. Described time point: week 11, during vaccination. A single vaccine dose contained 300 ug of mutant IDH1 20-mer peptide, and topical imiquimod was used with it. Donors harbored newly found WHO grade 3 or 4 IDH1-mutant, ATRX-lost astrocytomas. On this clone itself: Antigen unknown.

V is TRBV7-2 and J is TRBJ2-6, with 11 bases that match TRBD2. Sequenced here: PBMCs, sampled from a glioma patient whose treatment included an IDH1 peptide vaccine. The receptor comes from a man aged 35 to 55 with glioma. This chain's CDR3 is CASRPGSGRASGANVLTF. CDR3 nucleotides: TGTGCCAGCAGACCCGGTAGCGGGAGGGCCTCTGGGGCCAACGTCCTGACTTTC.